A single sample gave rise to the 27 T cell receptor beta chains below, sequenced in a study of blood T cell repertoires in COVID-19. The assay was immunoSEQ multiplex PCR, and TCRdb's table has in-frame clones only and misses some. Seen here are 70,000 to 90,000 clones, approximately 86% observed once, and the top ten hold more than 7%. Sequencing was carried out using peripheral blood. The receptors come from a man aged 55-75 years with acute or convalescent COVID-19.

The CDR3 DNA reads TGTGCCAGCAGCCAAGATAGAAGCACCAATGAGCAGTTCTTC. Its translation: CASSQDRSTNEQFF. This sequence joins TRBV3-1 (or the pseudogene TRBV3-2) and TRBJ2-1; D remains unclear. Germline V gene lookup returns CDR1 LGHDT and CDR2 YNNKEL (reference sequence). The ends were cut back, 0 bases at V and 6 bases at J, with 9 bases in the middle. The CDR3 runs to 14 residues.

The chain recombines TRBV27 with TRBJ1-2, with TRBD1 identical over 8 bases. CDR1 and CDR2 (germline): MNHEY, SMNVEV (reference sequence). The CDR3 covers 17 residues. J lost 8 bases, V lost 4 bases, and 18 bases had no gene match. CDR3 in DNA: TGTGCCAGCAGTTCGGAATCCCGTCAGGGGGCATCAGGAGGCTACACCTTC. Amino acid sequence: CASSSESRQGASGGYTF.

There are a few counts of this clone. CDR3 loop: CASSLGTLNGADTQYF. The CDR3 nucleotides are TGCGCCAGCAGCTTGGGGACACTCAATGGGGCGGATACGCAGTATTTT. This chain links TRBV5-1 with TRBJ2-3; D might be TRBD1 (5 bases). CDR1 and CDR2 from the germline V gene are SGHRS and YFSETQ. The CDR3 spans 16 residues. Trimming pared 0 bases from V and 6 bases from J, leaving 17 bases between.

The chain employs TRBV6-5 and TRBJ1-1; the D is unclear. V shed 5 bases and J shed 3 bases, with 13 bases lying between them. The germline V gene has CDR1 MNHEY and CDR2 SVGAGI. The CDR3 runs 14 residues. CDR3 loop: CASSPLGTDTEAFF. CDR3 nucleotide sequence: TGTGCCAGCAGTCCACTCGGTACTGACACTGAAGCTTTCTTT.

CDR3 nucleotide sequence: TGTGCCTGTCGGACAGGTAGCACTGAAGCTTTCTTT. Translated: CACRTGSTEAFF. The chain links TRBV30 to TRBJ1-1, with 7 bases fitting TRBD1. Germline CDR1 and CDR2: GTSNPN and SVGIG (reference sequence). Unmatched junction bases numbered 5, after V lost 6 bases and J lost 4 bases. This CDR3 is built from 12 residues. Combining the CDR3 with reference TRBV30 and TRBJ1-1 gives the whole variable domain SQTIHQWPATLVQPVGSPLSLECTVEGTSNPNLYWYRQAAGRGLQLLFYSVGIGQISSEVPQNLSASRPQDRQFILSSKKLLLSDSGFYLCACRTGSTEAFFGQGTRLTVV.

This clone was found once. J is TRBJ2-3 and V is TRBV5-1, with D perhaps TRBD1 (6 bases). Germline CDR1 reads SGHRS; CDR2 reads YFSETQ. V shed 4 bases and J shed 0 bases, with 15 bases lying between them. CDR3 size: 16 residues. This chain's CDR3 is CASSMSDRASTDTQYF. The CDR3 bases are TGCGCCAGCAGCATGTCGGACAGAGCAAGCACAGATACGCAGTATTTT. Supplemented by reference TRBV5-1 and TRBJ2-3, the full variable domain reads KAGVTQTPRYLIKTRGQQVTLSCSPISGHRSVSWYQQTPGQGLQFLFEYFSETQRNKGNFPGRFSGRQFSNSRSEMNVSTLELGDSALYLCASSMSDRASTDTQYFGPGTRLTVL.

The gene calls are TRBV10-3 and TRBJ1-1; 7 bases fit TRBD1. Trimming removed 5 bases from V and 1 base from J; junction bases left unmatched: 4. The CDR3 consists of 14 residues. Germline CDR1 and CDR2: ENHRY and SYGVKD. The CDR3 here is CAISRGLSNTEAFF. CDR3 coding DNA: TGTGCCATCAGTAGGGGGCTTTCGAACACTGAAGCTTTCTTT.

The rearrangement joins TRBV5-6 to TRBJ2-7, with TRBD2 as a possible D gene (6 bases). Germline V gives CDR1 SGHDT, CDR2 YYEEEE. Trimming shortened V by 1 base and J by 2 bases, and 10 bases separated the two germline ends. The CDR3 has 14 amino acids. CDR3: CASSLTGLTYEQYF. In nucleotides, the CDR3 is TGTGCCAGCAGCTTGACAGGACTAACCTACGAGCAGTACTTC.

V gene TRBV19 combines with J gene TRBJ1-2, with unresolved D. The CDR3 sequence is 14 residues long. Germline loops: CDR1 LNHDA, CDR2 SQIVND (reference sequence). V was shortened by 7 bases and J by 2 bases, with 14 bases between the two germline ends. CDR3 sequence reads: CASKTLGPNYGYTF. The CDR3 DNA reads as TGTGCCAGTAAAACCCTTGGGCCGAACTATGGCTACACCTTC.

The chain links TRBV6-1 to TRBJ1-4; D not resolved. The CDR3 length is 15 residues. The V end lost 6 bases, the J end lost 0 bases, and 11 bases lay between the germline ends. CDR1 is MNHNS and CDR2 is SASEGT in the germline V gene. The CDR3 DNA sequence: TGTGCCAGCAGGCTGAACAGTGCAACTAATGAAAAACTGTTTTTT. Its translation: CASRLNSATNEKLFF.

In its sample, this clone was seen a few times. V gene TRBV19 combines with J gene TRBJ1-4, with unresolved D. V was shortened by 3 bases and J by 11 bases, with 16 bases between the two germline ends. Germline V gene sequence: CDR1 LNHDA, CDR2 SQIVND (reference sequence). There are 14 residues in the CDR3. The CDR3 nucleotides read TGTGCCAGTAGTATGCGAGTAGCCGGAGGGAAACTGTTTTTT. This codes for CASSMRVAGGKLFF.

This clone was observed a handful of times. The rearrangement uses TRBV6-5 and TRBJ1-6; D is unresolved. Looked up from germline, CDR1 is MNHEY and CDR2 is SVGAGI. This CDR3 contains 12 residues. Between the trimmed V and J ends, which lost 3 bases and 8 bases, there was a span of 5 bases. The DNA of the CDR3 is TGTGCCAGCAGTTATGCAGATTCACCCCTCCACTTT. Protein: CASSYADSPLHF.

The V call is TRBV20-1, the J call TRBJ2-5; weak D call: TRBD2 (6 bases). Germline lookup yields CDR1 DFQATT and CDR2 SNEGSKA (reference sequence). V gave up 3 bases and J gave up 5 bases, with 16 bases separating them. The CDR3 totals 14 residues. CDR3 nucleotide sequence: TGCAGTGCTAGTAGGAGGGCCGGAGAGGAGACCCAGTACTTC. It codes for CSASRRAGEETQYF.

The V gene is TRBV6-1, the J gene TRBJ1-1, with D perhaps matching TRBD1 (6 bases). The CDR3 covers 15 residues. Trimming took 0 bases from V and 2 from J, leaving 10 bases between them. From germline, CDR1 is MNHNS and CDR2 SASEGT. The CDR3 region is CASSEAGGANTEAFF. The CDR3 DNA follows: TGTGCCAGCAGTGAAGCTGGGGGGGCCAACACTGAAGCTTTCTTT.

The gene calls are TRBV2 and TRBJ1-5; no clear D. V was pared by 4 bases and J by 4 bases, with 11 bases between. CDR1 is SNHLY and CDR2 is FYNNEI in the germline V gene. This CDR3 contains 14 residues. The CDR3 DNA follows: TGTGCCAGCAGTGTAGCCGTTCGGAATCAGCCCCAGCATTTT. It specifies CASSVAVRNQPQHF.

This clone was picked up one time. V and J are TRBV5-6 and TRBJ1-2, with 10 bases lining up with TRBD1. The CDR3 sequence is 14 residues long. Germline lookup yields CDR1 SGHDT and CDR2 YYEEEE. V dropped 4 bases and J dropped 8; count of bases not matched to a gene: 8. CDR3 amino acids: CASSRGTGEGGYTF. CDR3 sequence (DNA): TGTGCCAGCAGCAGAGGGACAGGGGAAGGGGGCTACACCTTC. Complete variable domain (other parts from reference TRBV5-6 and TRBJ1-2): DAGVTQSPTHLIKTRGQQVTLRCSPKSGHDTVSWYQQALGQGPQFIFQYYEEEERQRGNFPDRFSGHQFPNYSSELNVNALLLGDSALYLCASSRGTGEGGYTFGSGTRLTVV.

The rearrangement links TRBV4-1 to TRBJ1-2, with TRBD1 matching 7 bases. The V and J ends lost 4 bases and 2 bases, in that order; junction bases with no gene match: 1. CDR1 is MGHRA, CDR2 YSYEKL, per germline. This CDR3 is 13 amino acids long. Here the CDR3 DNA reads TGCGCCAGCAGCCCGGACAGGAACTATGGCTACACCTTC. Its protein is CASSPDRNYGYTF.

The chain is built from TRBV6-2 or TRBV6-3 and TRBJ2-7; D gene unclear. CDR3 length: 15 amino acids. CDR1 is MNHEY and CDR2 is SVGEGT in the germline V gene. V was shortened by 4 bases and J by 3 bases, with 16 bases between the two germline ends. The CDR3 coding sequence is TGTGCCAGCAGTTTAGACCCGGCAGGATACTACGAGCAGTACTTC. Encoded protein: CASSLDPAGYYEQYF.

V gene TRBV5-6 combines with J gene TRBJ1-2; 7 bases line up with TRBD1. V shed 6 bases, J shed 4 bases, and the junction held 9 bases outside the gene matches. CDR3 size: 14 residues. Per germline, CDR1 SGHDT and CDR2 YYEEEE. CDR3 sequence reads: CASTRSRTGYGYTF. Here the CDR3 DNA reads TGTGCCAGCACTCGATCCAGGACAGGCTATGGCTACACCTTC.

The V gene is TRBV7-2, the J gene TRBJ2-5; perhaps TRBD2 as D (6 bases). The CDR3 length is 14 residues. Per germline, CDR1 SGHTA and CDR2 FQGNSA. V was pared by 5 bases and J by 5 bases, with 15 bases between. The CDR3 DNA sequence: TGTGCCAGCAGCCGCCCGCGGGGTTTCGAGACCCAGTACTTC. This encodes CASSRPRGFETQYF.

This chain uses TRBV5-5 with TRBJ2-7, with 11 nucleotides matching TRBD2. V shed 4 bases, J shed 4 bases, and the junction held 7 bases outside the gene matches. Germline CDR1 reads SGHKS; CDR2 reads YYEKEE (reference sequence). This CDR3 spans 15 amino acids. CDR3 residues: CASSPVGTSGYEQYF. CDR3 in DNA: TGTGCCAGCAGCCCGGTCGGGACTAGCGGTTACGAGCAGTACTTC.

The rearrangement uses TRBV7-9 and TRBJ2-7; D remains unclear. This CDR3 has 12 residues. The V gene lost 1 base and the J gene lost 4 bases, with 5 bases spanning the gap. Looked up from germline, CDR1 is SEHNR and CDR2 is FQNEAQ (reference sequence). The CDR3 loop reads CASSLGTYEQYF. The CDR3 bases are TGTGCCAGCAGCTTAGGTACTTACGAGCAGTACTTC.

The V call is TRBV4-3, the J call TRBJ2-5; 8 nucleotides line up with TRBD2. The CDR3 contains 14 residues. Germline CDR1 reads LGHNA; CDR2 reads YSLEER. The V and J ends lost 4 bases and 5 bases, in that order; junction bases with no gene match: 6. This CDR3 is CASSPSGGAETQYF. The CDR3 nucleotides are TGCGCCAGCAGCCCATCCGGGGGGGCCGAGACCCAGTACTTC.

The genes are TRBV27 and TRBJ2-1; the match to TRBD2 covers 8 bases. Unmatched junction bases numbered 5, after V lost 5 bases and J lost 5 bases. This CDR3 region has 14 residues. In germline, CDR1 is MNHEY, CDR2 SMNVEV (reference sequence). In nucleotides, the CDR3 is TGTGCCAGCAGTGAGCGGGGGCCCAACAATGAGCAGTTCTTC. It codes for CASSERGPNNEQFF.

The chain employs TRBV3-1 (or the pseudogene TRBV3-2) and TRBJ2-5; 9 bases agree with TRBD2. This CDR3 comprises 16 residues. V dropped 5 bases and J dropped 1; count of bases not matched to a gene: 8. Germline-derived CDR1 and CDR2 are LGHDT and YNNKEL (reference sequence). CDR3: CASSTRLADPQETQYF. The CDR3, as DNA: TGTGCCAGCAGCACGCGACTAGCGGATCCCCAAGAGACCCAGTACTTC.

The rearrangement joins TRBV7-2 to TRBJ2-1; TRBD2 matches 7 bases. The CDR3 is made up of 15 amino acids. The germline CDR1 and CDR2 sequences are SGHTA and FQGNSA. V was clipped by 1 base and J by 8 bases; unmatched bases: 8. CDR3 nucleotides: TGTGCCAGCAGCTTAGTCGGCGGGAGTATCCATGAGCAGTTCTTC. Amino acids: CASSLVGGSIHEQFF.

The chain links TRBV10-1 to TRBJ2-5; 11 bases align to TRBD2. Germline CDR1 and CDR2: WNHNN and SYGVQD (reference sequence). Trimming removed 3 bases from V and 1 base from J; junction bases left unmatched: 4. CDR3 length equals 16 residues. The CDR3 nucleotides read TGCGCCAGCAGTGACTCAACTAGCGGGAGCCAAGAGACCCAGTACTTC. As protein: CASSDSTSGSQETQYF.